This TCR beta chain appears in the sequencing data of a study of breast tumors, draining lymph nodes, adjacent tissues (dated by TCRdb to 2016 to 2017). Turning to the overall study: The study compared TCR beta repertoires across tumor, adjacent nontumor tissue and axillary lymph nodes from breast cancer patients. The study aimed to assess the relationships and possible T-cell exchange between tumor, surrounding tissue and draining lymph node repertoires in human breast cancer.

The lymph node samples were taken from the axillary draining lymph nodes of breast cancer patients. Sequencing took place on an Illumina HiSeq 2000. Multiplex PCR amplification was used to build the TCR beta chain libraries. The amplified TCR beta chain products were analyzed by high-throughput sequencing. Clones were called with MiXCR by TCRdb after fastp trimmed the public reads at Q25, and only in-frame beta chains were retained. Rows with one shared CDR3 protein collapse into an entry with the most common genes and DNA. The sample yields some 130,000 distinct CDR3 sequences; 20% were counted once. The ten largest clonotypes hold roughly 3.5% of the sample. This clonotype was seen ten or more times. Its binding antigen is unknown. No base quality values were provided; no much bigger clone lies one nucleotide off. Overall results and qualifications from the work: Tumor and nontumor tissue repertoires were significantly more similar in luminal-like than in basal-like breast cancer. T-cell repertoire diversity in tumors was found to be lower than in lymph nodes but higher than in nontumor tissue, and preferential V and J gene usage was observed. The data were judged consistent with most tumor T cells deriving from the lymph node and then expanding within tumor tissue. The conclusion that tumor T cells originate in lymph nodes was presented as consistent with a hypothesis rather than as directly demonstrated.

The source of this sequence is a female donor with breast cancer. Some clones in this sample may be carry-over from other donors' samples. Sequencing was performed on axillary lymph node tissue.

The encoded CDR3 is CASSQGRDNSPLHF. The nucleotide sequence is TGCGCCAGCAGCCAGGGCCGGGACAATTCACCCCTCCACTTT. The sequence joins TRBV4-1 to TRBJ1-6; TRBD1 is a possible D gene, resting on 5 matching bases. The CDR3, cysteine through phenylalanine, is 14 amino acids long. Only the CDR3 DNA is retained, 42 bases long and in frame from the first base. The germline ends are 10 bases apart after V is trimmed by 3 bases and J by 7 bases. CDR1 and CDR2 were assigned from the germline V gene as MGHRA and YSYEKL.